There are a few counts of the clone carrying this TCR beta chain. TCR beta CDR3 sequences were amplified from RNA transcripts. First-round RT-PCR with HTBI primers amplified the TCR CDR3 region. TCRdb passed the multiplex PCR reads through MiXCR, listing each CDR3 protein once. Of some 350,000 distinct CDR3 sequences detected, 15% to 19% appear once; the ten largest clones hold roughly 25%. This specimen belongs to a study of T cells in Graves' hyperthyroidism and ophthalmopathy. Turning to the study itself: Peripheral blood was secured at the point of initial diagnosis, before any treatment.

V was trimmed by 2 bases and J by 8 bases, leaving 9 bases between them. The germline CDR1 and CDR2 sequences are MNHNY and SVGAGI (reference sequence). This CDR3 is 13 amino acids long. The sample, blood from the first hyperthyroidism diagnosis, precedes any ophthalmopathy symptoms. Source material for PBMCs was more than 7.5 ml fresh peripheral blood. The source is a woman aged 18-29 years with Graves' hyperthyroidism that later progressed to Graves' ophthalmopathy. The sample taken for sequencing was blood. This sequence joins TRBV6-6 and TRBJ2-2; D remains ambiguous. The CDR3 nucleotides are TGTGCCAGCAGTTACGGCACCTTAGGGGAGCTGTTTTTT. Protein: CASSYGTLGELFF.